The rows below give T cell receptor beta chains drawn from one sample of a study of blood T cell repertoires in COVID-19. Profiled with immunoSEQ multiplex PCR; TCRdb holds only in-frame clones, not every one. The sample comprises about 280,000 clones, 70% to 90% of which are singletons, and 9.5% to 12% rests with the top ten. The sample taken for sequencing was peripheral blood. These receptors originate from a woman in her 70s with acute or convalescent COVID-19. Each CDR3 is given without its conserved first and last residue.

v_gene	CDR3aa
TRBV11-2	ASSLKGGWANEKLF
TRBV5-1	ASGRGGDNEQF
TRBV11-3	ASSLGTGSSPLH
TRBV3-1/TRBV3-2	ASSQVGREGEAF
TRBV2	ASLRTSATDTQY
TRBV2	ASSESKSGGETQY
TRBV7-3	ASSLYGAEAF
TRBV6-1	ASSEGGGGYGYT
TRBV10-3	AIRGQGQDEAF
TRBV4-2	ASSLGGAGNEQF
TRBV6-2/TRBV6-3	ASSATRAYEQY
TRBV14	ASSPPGGLRSGNTIY
TRBV19	ASSFSTTDTQY
TRBV19	ASNLDRGGWNTEAF
TRBV20-1	SASSPLGGGYEQY